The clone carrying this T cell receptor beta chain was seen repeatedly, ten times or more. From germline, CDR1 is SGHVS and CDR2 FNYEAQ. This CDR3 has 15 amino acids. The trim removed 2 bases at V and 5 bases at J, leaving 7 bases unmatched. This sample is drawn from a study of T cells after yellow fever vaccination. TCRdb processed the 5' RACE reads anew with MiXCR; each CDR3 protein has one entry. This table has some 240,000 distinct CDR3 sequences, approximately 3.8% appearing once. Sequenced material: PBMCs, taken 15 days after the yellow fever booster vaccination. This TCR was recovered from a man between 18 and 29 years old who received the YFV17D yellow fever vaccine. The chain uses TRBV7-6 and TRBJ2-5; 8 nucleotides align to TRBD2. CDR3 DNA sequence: TGTGCCAGCAGCTTACAGCGGGGGCTGAGGGAGACCCAGTACTTC. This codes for CASSLQRGLRETQYF.